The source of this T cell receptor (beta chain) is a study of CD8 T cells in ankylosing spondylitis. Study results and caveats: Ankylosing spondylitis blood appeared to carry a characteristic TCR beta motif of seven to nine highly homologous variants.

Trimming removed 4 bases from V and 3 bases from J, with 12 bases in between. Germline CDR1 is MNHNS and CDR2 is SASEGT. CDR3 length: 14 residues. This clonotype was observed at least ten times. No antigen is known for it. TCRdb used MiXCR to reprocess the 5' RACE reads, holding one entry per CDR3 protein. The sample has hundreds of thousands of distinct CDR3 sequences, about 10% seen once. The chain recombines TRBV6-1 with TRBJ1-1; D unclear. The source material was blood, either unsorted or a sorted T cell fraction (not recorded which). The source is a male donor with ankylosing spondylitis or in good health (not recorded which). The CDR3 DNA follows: TGTGCCAGCAGTGCTACCGCAGAGCACACTGAAGCTTTCTTT. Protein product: CASSATAEHTEAFF.